This T cell receptor beta chain was retrieved from a study of metastatic and nonmetastatic thyroid tumors. Ahead of thyroid surgery, no patient had received treatment of any kind. V was trimmed by 2 bases and J by 7 bases, leaving 6 bases between them. Germline-derived CDR1 and CDR2 are MNHEY and SVGEGT. The CDR3 has 11 residues. TCRdb reprocessed the PCR reads using MiXCR. This sample yields over 10,000 clones, of which approximately 32% are seen a single time; over 9.5% belongs to the top ten. This clone is medium-sized (0.01 to 0.1%) in the sample. The chain couples TRBV6-2 or TRBV6-3 to TRBJ2-7; D uncertain. Sequenced material: tumor tissue. The sequence came from a female donor with papillary thyroid cancer or a benign thyroid nodule (not recorded which). Some clones in this sample may be carry-over from other donors' samples. CDR3 amino acids: CASSYLREQYF. CDR3 sequence (DNA): TGTGCCAGCAGTTACCTCAGAGAGCAGTACTTC.